This is a list of T cell receptor beta chains from one sample in a study of T cell repertoires in ileal Crohn's disease. Sequencing was performed with immunoSEQ multiplex PCR; in TCRdb, only in-frame clones are kept and a portion is missing. This sample has a few thousand clones, with around 85% found just once. The sequenced sample was ileal tissue. The receptor set was obtained from an adult with Crohn's disease. The CDR3 runs from the conserved cysteine through the conserved F or W.

>TRBV2|TRBJ2-1
CASSGLAASYNEQFF
>TRBV9|TRBJ1-3
CASSPDRPSGNTIYF
>TRBV29-1|TRBJ2-3
CSAPLGRGNTDTQYF
>TRBV16|TRBJ2-1
CASSQPGQVYNEQFF
>TRBV5-1|TRBJ1-2
CASSLGPSGLANYGYTF
>TRBV10-3|TRBJ1-1
CAISQQGKETEAFF
>TRBV4-2|TRBJ2-3
CASSQDYSGGGTDTQYF
>TRBV10-1|TRBJ2-4
CASSDGTLGNIQYF
>TRBV5-1|TRBJ2-5
CASSLQGTSGAGETQYF
>TRBV5-1|TRBJ2-1
CASSLQGGNEQFF
>TRBV5-1|TRBJ1-2
CASSRDRTNYGYTF
>TRBV29-1|TRBJ2-1
CSVRLAGGHSYNEQFF
>TRBV28|TRBJ2-7
CASSLAARSDEQYF
>TRBV11-2|TRBJ1-3
CASSQRGRSASGNTIYF
>TRBV2|TRBJ2-2
CASTGGAGRDTGELFF
>TRBV7-9|TRBJ1-1
CASSLQGGNTEAFF
>TRBV30|TRBJ1-2
CAWSRMTGRLIYGYTF
>TRBV12-5|TRBJ1-3
CASGLTSGVSGNTIYF
>TRBV30|TRBJ1-1
CAWSVIDSLNTEAFF
>TRBV7-9|TRBJ2-7
CASSRDSTYEQYF
>TRBV11-3|TRBJ2-3
CATEARGTDTQYF
>TRBV5-1|TRBJ1-3
CASSGGQSSGNTIYF
>TRBV21-1|TRBJ2-3
CASSRWVPGQGTDTQYF
>TRBV10-3|TRBJ1-2
CATEQGDSLYGYTF
>TRBV7-8|TRBJ2-3
CASSLAGVSDTQYF
>TRBV7-9|TRBJ2-2
CASSLGLSSDTGELFF
>TRBV5-1|TRBJ2-3
CASSWGASGSRTDTQYF
>TRBV6-6|TRBJ2-1
CASSGENEQFF
>TRBV6-5|TRBJ2-7
CASSYSRGMHEQYF
>TRBV11-2|TRBJ2-2
CASSRRGTSGFQGELFF
>TRBV6-5|TRBJ2-3
CASSRTSGGRNTQYF
>TRBV7-3|TRBJ2-3
CASSLQSSTDTQYF
>TRBV30|TRBJ2-3
CAWSPGLAGPTDTQYF
>TRBV29-1|TRBJ2-1
CSVESSQYNEQFF
>TRBV11-3|TRBJ1-1
CASNGGGQQAFF
>TRBV19|TRBJ1-3
CASSIAWTGISSGNTIYF
>TRBV18|TRBJ2-1
CASSPGSGILGEQFF
>TRBV29-1|TRBJ2-5
CSVEWRESLQETQYF
>TRBV6-5|TRBJ2-7
CASSKTSGATYEQYF
>TRBV15|TRBJ2-2
CATSRDRGGLAGVSGELFF
>TRBV4-2|TRBJ1-2
CASSSGGQGAGGYTF
>TRBV19|TRBJ2-7
CASSTIVGTSSYEQYF
>TRBV5-3|TRBJ1-5
CARSFEGANQPQHF
>TRBV7-3|TRBJ1-6
CASSSGQGVNSPLHF
>TRBV5-1|TRBJ1-1
CASNPRQGATEAFF
>TRBV27|TRBJ2-1
CASSFIPPVWLAGGLSYNEQFF
>TRBV7-9|TRBJ2-2
CAAGLLVTGELFF
>TRBV19|TRBJ1-2
CASSIGPGGAGGYTF
>TRBV15|TRBJ1-5
CATSTTGVRNQPQHF
>TRBV6-1|TRBJ2-7
CASSLRTGVSYEQYF
>TRBV7-8|TRBJ2-3
CASSLRRGSTDTQYF
>TRBV4-2|TRBJ2-1
CASSQGPAYNEQFF
>TRBV5-6|TRBJ1-6
CASSLGVMTVINSPLHF
>TRBV28|TRBJ2-2
CASRPSGTGELFF
>TRBV5-6|TRBJ1-2
CASSHKTGLKDGYTF
>TRBV7-2|TRBJ2-7
CASSRGGVSGRAREQYF
>TRBV6-4|TRBJ2-1
CASSDLAGGDREQFF
>TRBV21-1|TRBJ2-7
CASSKAWGPPYEQYF